The 26 T cell receptor beta chains reported below all come from one sample, sequenced in a study of T-cell memory formation after mild COVID-19 (dated by TCRdb to the early 2020s). Library preparation was by 5' RACE. These reads were obtained on an Illumina NovaSeq 6000. TCRdb took the public reads, trimmed them with fastp at Q25, ran MiXCR for clone calling and kept in-frame beta chains. Rows with a matching CDR3 protein are joined into one entry that keeps the most common DNA and genes. The table for this sample lists roughly 250,000 distinct CDR3 sequences; over 15% of them were counted only once. The ten largest clonotypes hold 22% of the sample. Sequenced material: PBMCs or a T cell subset sorted from them (not recorded which). These receptor sequences come from a man between 18 and 35 years old who had mild COVID-19 (a few samples of this study predate the infection). The sample titles of this study are shuffled in the database, so cell type and time point are left out; the donor was told from shared clones.

This clonotype turned up a few times. The J gene is TRBJ1-5, the V gene TRBV19; 7 bases are shared with TRBD1. CDR3 length: 14 amino acids. In germline, CDR1 is LNHDA, CDR2 SQIVND (reference sequence). V was pared by 7 bases and J by 6 bases, with 9 bases of the junction left unmatched. In DNA form, the CDR3 reads TGTGCCAGTACTACAGGGGAGAAGAGTCAGCCCCAGCATTTT. The encoded protein is CASTTGEKSQPQHF.

In this sample, this clonotype turned up a few times. The V gene is TRBV29-1, the J gene TRBJ1-5, with D possibly being TRBD1 (6 bases). The CDR3 length is 12 residues. Germline-derived CDR1 and CDR2 are SQVTM and ANQGSEA. V was trimmed by 7 bases and J by 5 bases, leaving 12 bases between them. The CDR3 nucleotides read TGCAGCGCACAGGAGGGGGATCAGCCCCAGCATTTT. Encoded protein: CSAQEGDQPQHF.

This clonotype was detected a few times. The rearrangement joins TRBV7-9 to TRBJ2-5; possible D gene TRBD2, 5 bases. V was cut by 2 bases and J by 5 bases, with 15 bases left in between. The V gene's germline CDR1 is SEHNR and CDR2 FQNEAQ (reference sequence). CDR3 length: 15 residues. The CDR3 DNA is TGTGCCAGCAGCTTAATCGATCGGGGTCCCGAGACCCAGTACTTC. This codes for CASSLIDRGPETQYF.

The V gene is TRBV27, the J gene TRBJ1-2, with a possible D match to TRBD1 (5 bases). With 3 bases removed from V and 3 bases from J, the gap between germline ends came to 14 bases. Germline V CDR1 and CDR2: MNHEY, SMNVEV (reference sequence). This CDR3 comprises 15 residues. The CDR3 DNA reads TGTGCCAGCAGTTTTGGGACGTCTCCCTACTATGGCTACACCTTC. Translating it yields CASSFGTSPYYGYTF.

Only a few counts were recorded for this clonotype. The rearrangement joins TRBV7-9 to TRBJ2-1; unclear D gene. The CDR3 spans 14 residues. Germline V CDR1 and CDR2: SEHNR, FQNEAQ (reference sequence). Trimming stripped 5 bases from V and 3 bases from J, with 11 bases between. In nucleotides, the CDR3 is TGTGCCAGCAGCCTGGACCGGCGCTACAATGAGCAGTTCTTC. Its protein product is CASSLDRRYNEQFF.

The chain links TRBV9 to TRBJ2-2; the match to TRBD2 covers 10 bases. Germline V gene lookup returns CDR1 SGDLS and CDR2 YYNGEE. After removal of 0 bases from V and 4 bases from J, the junction contained 9 bases not matched to a gene. This CDR3 is 18 amino acids long. The CDR3 reads CASSVGSSGGSSTGELFF. CDR3 nucleotide sequence: TGTGCCAGCAGCGTAGGTAGTAGCGGGGGGTCCTCCACCGGGGAGCTGTTTTTT.

This clonotype was counted a few times. J is TRBJ2-3 and V is TRBV28, with D unclear. CDR3 length equals 15 residues. Trimming pared 4 bases from V and 0 bases from J, leaving 11 bases between. Germline-derived CDR1 and CDR2 are MDHEN and SYDVKM. In nucleotides, the CDR3 is TGTGCCAGCAGTTCGATAAGAGCTAGCACAGATACGCAGTATTTT. This encodes CASSSIRASTDTQYF.

This clonotype was seen a few times. The chain employs TRBV7-2 and TRBJ2-3, with 8 bases fitting TRBD1. CDR1 is SGHTA and CDR2 is FQGNSA in the germline V gene. This CDR3 has 13 amino acids. Unmatched junction bases numbered 3, after V lost 6 bases and J lost 4 bases. Here the CDR3 reads CASRPTGADTQYF. DNA for the CDR3: TGTGCCAGCAGGCCGACAGGGGCAGATACGCAGTATTTT.

In its sample, this clonotype was seen a few times. The rearrangement links TRBV7-8 to TRBJ1-5; D gene uncertain. This CDR3 spans 15 amino acids. Trimming pared 5 bases from V and 0 bases from J, leaving 11 bases between. Per the germline V gene, CDR1 is SGHVS and CDR2 is FQNEAQ. CDR3 residues: CASSPKPDSNQPQHF. CDR3 DNA: TGTGCCAGCAGCCCGAAGCCGGATAGCAATCAGCCCCAGCATTTT.

The chain uses TRBV12-3 or TRBV12-4 and TRBJ1-4; D is uncertain. V was clipped by 2 bases and J by 11 bases, with 12 bases between them. CDR3 length: 13 residues. CDR3 coding DNA: TGTGCCAGCAGTTTAAGTATGGGGTGGAAACTGTTTTTT. Its protein product is CASSLSMGWKLFF.

This clonotype showed up just a few times. The chain is built from TRBV7-3 and TRBJ2-5; TRBD2 matches 8 bases. This CDR3 has 19 residues. CDR1 and CDR2 from the germline V gene are SGHTA and FQGTGA. The V and J ends lost 7 bases and 0 bases, in that order; junction bases with no gene match: 19. DNA of the CDR3: TGTGCCAGCAAAAGGCCAGACCGAAGACTAGCGAAGTACCAAGAGACCCAGTACTTC. Residues: CASKRPDRRLAKYQETQYF. Complete variable domain (other parts from reference TRBV7-3 and TRBJ2-5): GAGVSQTPSNKVTEKGKYVELRCDPISGHTALYWYRQSLGQGPEFLIYFQGTGAADDSGLPNDRFFAVRPEGSVSTLKIQRTERGDSAVYLCASKRPDRRLAKYQETQYFGPGTRLLVL.

In DNA form, the CDR3 reads TGTGCCAGCAGCCCGGACACTAGCGGGCCGAACACCGGGGAGCTGTTTTTT. This translates into CASSPDTSGPNTGELFF. The J gene is TRBJ2-2, the V gene TRBV5-6, with 9 positions matching TRBD2. Germline loops: CDR1 SGHDT, CDR2 YYEEEE. With 4 bases clipped from V and 0 bases from J, the junction kept 7 bases outside the gene matches. The CDR3 runs 17 residues. The full variable domain, completed using reference TRBV5-6 and TRBJ2-2, is DAGVTQSPTHLIKTRGQQVTLRCSPKSGHDTVSWYQQALGQGPQFIFQYYEEEERQRGNFPDRFSGHQFPNYSSELNVNALLLGDSALYLCASSPDTSGPNTGELFFGEGSRLTVL.

V is TRBV7-9 and J is TRBJ2-7, with D perhaps assigned TRBD1 or TRBD2 (5 bases each). The V end lost 4 bases, the J end lost 3 bases, and 10 bases lay between the germline ends. Germline values: CDR1 SEHNR, CDR2 FQNEAQ (reference sequence). The CDR3 consists of 13 residues. CDR3 in amino acids: CASSSLGDYEQYV. The CDR3 DNA sequence: TGTGCCAGCAGCTCCCTGGGGGACTACGAGCAGTACGTC.

The rearrangement links TRBV9 to TRBJ1-5; a weak D match, TRBD1 (5 bases). CDR3 size: 15 residues. V was cut by 0 bases and J by 0 bases, with 7 bases left in between. The germline V gene encodes CDR1 SGDLS and CDR2 YYNGEE. DNA of the CDR3: TGTGCCAGCAGCGTAGGAGGGGATAGCAATCAGCCCCAGCATTTT. Its protein product is CASSVGGDSNQPQHF.

This clonotype was seen more than once but under ten times. The rearrangement joins TRBV20-1 to TRBJ1-2; D gene uncertain. The V end was cut by 3 bases, the J end by 0 bases, with 14 bases between. The CDR3 has 15 residues. Germline V gives CDR1 DFQATT, CDR2 SNEGSKA (reference sequence). The CDR3 loop is CSASPQLRANYGYTF. CDR3 sequence (DNA): TGCAGTGCTAGCCCCCAACTCCGAGCTAACTATGGCTACACCTTC.

The chain joins TRBV6-7 to TRBJ1-5, with a tentative D call TRBD1 (5 bases). TRBV6-7 is annotated as an ORF whose role is uncertain. Trimming took 2 bases from V and 6 from J, leaving 8 bases between them. The CDR3 runs to 13 residues. The CDR3 protein is CASSYRGVQPQHF. DNA for the CDR3: TGTGCCAGCAGTTACCGGGGGGTTCAGCCCCAGCATTTT.

This clonotype was seen many times. The chain uses TRBV5-1 and TRBJ2-7; D tentatively reads TRBD1 or TRBD2 (5 bases each). V gave up 4 bases and J gave up 3 bases, with 14 bases separating them. CDR1 is SGHRS, CDR2 YFSETQ, per germline. The CDR3 totals 14 residues. This CDR3 reads CASSRDVGIYEQYF. DNA for the CDR3: TGCGCCAGCAGCCGGGACGTGGGGATCTACGAGCAGTACTTC.

This chain links TRBV20-1 with TRBJ1-6; the D gene is possibly TRBD1 (5 bases). The CDR3 covers 17 residues. The V gene's germline CDR1 is DFQATT and CDR2 SNEGSKA (reference sequence). The V end was cut by 1 base, the J end by 0 bases, with 13 bases between. CDR3 bases: TGCAGTGCTAGAGGGGGCGTGGGGAGCTCCTATAATTCACCCCTCCACTTT. Residues: CSARGGVGSSYNSPLHF.

This clonotype is medium-sized. The rearrangement joins TRBV6-2 or TRBV6-3 to TRBJ2-1; maybe TRBD2 (7 bases). V dropped 6 bases and J dropped 5 bases, with 20 bases sitting between them. This CDR3 is built from 16 residues. Germline CDR1 is MNHEY and CDR2 is SVGEGT. CDR3 coding DNA: TGTGCCAGCAGATACCTAGCGGAGGGGGGGCACAATGAGCAGTTCTTC. It translates to CASRYLAEGGHNEQFF.

The chain uses TRBV5-6 and TRBJ1-5; 9 bases align to TRBD1. Unmatched junction bases numbered 9, after V lost 4 bases and J lost 7 bases. The CDR3 has 15 amino acids. Germline CDR1 is SGHDT and CDR2 is YYEEEE. Here the CDR3 reads CASSASGTGYQPQHF. Here the CDR3 DNA reads TGTGCCAGCAGCGCCTCCGGGACAGGGTACCAGCCCCAGCATTTT.

J is TRBJ1-2 and V is TRBV7-9; the match to TRBD1 covers 7 bases. The V gene end was trimmed by 5 bases and the J gene end by 8 bases; junction bases not matched to a gene: 11. Germline V lookup: CDR1 SEHNR, CDR2 FQNEAQ (reference sequence). The CDR3 has 14 residues. CDR3 in DNA: TGTGCCAGCAGCCTCAGGGGGACAGACAAAGGCTACACCTTC. Translated, it gives CASSLRGTDKGYTF.

This clonotype turned up a few times. The V and J genes are TRBV7-2 and TRBJ2-3; no clear D gene. Trimming stripped 6 bases from V and 1 base from J, with 11 bases between. CDR3 length equals 14 residues. In germline, CDR1 is SGHTA, CDR2 FQGNSA. CDR3 loop: CASRPGRGTDTQYF. The CDR3 DNA sequence: TGTGCCAGCAGGCCGGGTCGAGGCACAGATACGCAGTATTTT.

This clonotype was found a few times. V and J are TRBV4-2 and TRBJ2-2, with D unresolved. There are 17 residues in the CDR3. Germline V gives CDR1 LGHNA, CDR2 YNFKEQ. Trimming left V 7 bases short and J 3 bases short, with 21 bases between. The CDR3 DNA reads TGTGCCAGCACCTACGCCGGAAGTACGACTCACACCGGGGAGCTGTTTTTT. Translating it yields CASTYAGSTTHTGELFF.

This clonotype turned up a few times. The chain combines TRBV7-6 with TRBJ1-3, with D maybe TRBD1 (6 bases). CDR3 length: 14 residues. Trimming pared 9 bases from V and 0 bases from J, leaving 12 bases between. Germline loops: CDR1 SGHVS, CDR2 FNYEAQ. The CDR3 here is CASKTGRSGNTIYF. CDR3 DNA sequence: TGTGCCAGTAAGACAGGACGCTCTGGAAACACCATATATTTT.

The rearrangement uses TRBV5-1 and TRBJ2-5; 7 bases map to TRBD1. The germline CDR1 and CDR2 sequences are SGHRS and YFSETQ. V was clipped by 3 bases and J by 4 bases; unmatched bases: 6. The CDR3 is made up of 14 amino acids. CDR3 region: CASSSGGSRETQYF. CDR3 bases: TGCGCCAGCAGCTCAGGGGGATCGCGAGAGACCCAGTACTTC. The full variable domain, its missing parts supplied by reference TRBV5-1 and TRBJ2-5, is KAGVTQTPRYLIKTRGQQVTLSCSPISGHRSVSWYQQTPGQGLQFLFEYFSETQRNKGNFPGRFSGRQFSNSRSEMNVSTLELGDSALYLCASSSGGSRETQYFGPGTRLLVL.

This clonotype was picked up a small number of times. The chain carries TRBV5-1 and TRBJ1-6, with D possibly being TRBD1 (6 bases). The CDR3 length is 14 residues. Looked up from germline, CDR1 is SGHRS and CDR2 is YFSETQ. Trimming stripped 4 bases from V and 6 bases from J, with 11 bases between. Written as DNA, the CDR3 is TGCGCCAGCAGCAAAGACAGGTTTAATTCACCCCTCCACTTT. Its protein product is CASSKDRFNSPLHF.